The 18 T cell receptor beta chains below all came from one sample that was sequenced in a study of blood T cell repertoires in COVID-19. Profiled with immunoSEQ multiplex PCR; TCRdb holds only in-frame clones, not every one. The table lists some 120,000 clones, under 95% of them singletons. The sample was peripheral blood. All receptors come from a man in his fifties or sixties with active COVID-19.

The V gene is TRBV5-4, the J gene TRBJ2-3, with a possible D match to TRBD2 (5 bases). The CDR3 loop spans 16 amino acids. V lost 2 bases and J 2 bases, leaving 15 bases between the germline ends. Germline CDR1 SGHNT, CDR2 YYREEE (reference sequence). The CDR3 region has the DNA TGTGCCAGCAGCTTCGGGGAACTTGGGCCCACAGATACGCAGTATTTT. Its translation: CASSFGELGPTDTQYF.

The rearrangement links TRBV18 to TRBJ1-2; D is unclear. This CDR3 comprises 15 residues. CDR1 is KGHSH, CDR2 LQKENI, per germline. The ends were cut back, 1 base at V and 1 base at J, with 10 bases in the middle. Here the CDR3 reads CASSPLSAVNYGYTF. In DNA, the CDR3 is TGTGCCAGCTCACCACTAAGTGCGGTTAACTATGGCTACACCTTC.

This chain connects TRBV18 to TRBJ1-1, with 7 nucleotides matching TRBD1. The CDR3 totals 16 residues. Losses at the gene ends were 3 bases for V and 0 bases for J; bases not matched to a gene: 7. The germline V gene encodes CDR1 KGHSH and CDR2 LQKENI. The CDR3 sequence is CASSPYYRGMNTEAFF. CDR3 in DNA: TGTGCCAGCTCACCCTATTACAGGGGAATGAACACTGAAGCTTTCTTT.

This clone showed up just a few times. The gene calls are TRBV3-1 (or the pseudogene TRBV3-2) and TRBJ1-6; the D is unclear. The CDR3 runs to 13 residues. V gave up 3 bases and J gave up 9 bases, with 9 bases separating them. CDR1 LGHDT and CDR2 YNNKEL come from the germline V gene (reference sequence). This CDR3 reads CASSHETGSPLHF. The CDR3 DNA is TGTGCCAGCAGCCACGAGACTGGTTCACCCCTCCACTTT.

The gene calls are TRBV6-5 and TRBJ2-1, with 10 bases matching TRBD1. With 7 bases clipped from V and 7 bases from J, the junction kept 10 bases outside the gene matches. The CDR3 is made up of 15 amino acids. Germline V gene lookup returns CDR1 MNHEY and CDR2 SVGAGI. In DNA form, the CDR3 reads TGTGCCAGCACCCCGGGACAGGGGAATCGAAATGAGCAGTTCTTC. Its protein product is CASTPGQGNRNEQFF.

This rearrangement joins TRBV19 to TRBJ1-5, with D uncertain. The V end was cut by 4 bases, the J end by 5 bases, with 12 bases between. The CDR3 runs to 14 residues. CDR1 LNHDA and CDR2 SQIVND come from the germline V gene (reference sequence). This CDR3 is CASSTGIEDQPQHF. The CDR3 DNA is TGTGCCAGTAGTACCGGGATTGAGGATCAGCCCCAGCATTTT.

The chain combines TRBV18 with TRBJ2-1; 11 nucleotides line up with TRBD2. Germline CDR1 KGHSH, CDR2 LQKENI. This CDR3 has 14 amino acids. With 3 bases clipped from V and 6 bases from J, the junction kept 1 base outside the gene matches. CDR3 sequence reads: CASSPGTSGNEQFF. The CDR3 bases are TGTGCCAGCTCACCCGGGACTAGCGGCAATGAGCAGTTCTTC.

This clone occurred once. CDR3 DNA: TGTGCCAGCAGCCAACAGTATACGCAGTATTTT. This sequence encodes CASSQQYTQYF. J is TRBJ2-3 and V is TRBV3-1 (or the pseudogene TRBV3-2); the D is unclear. The CDR3 consists of 11 residues. CDR1 is LGHDT and CDR2 is YNNKEL in the germline V gene (reference sequence). The V and J ends lost 2 bases and 7 bases respectively, with 4 bases between them.

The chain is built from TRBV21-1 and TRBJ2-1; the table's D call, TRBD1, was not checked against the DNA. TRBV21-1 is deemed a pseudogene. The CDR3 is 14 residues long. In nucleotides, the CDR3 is TGTGCCAGGGTTGGACACCTGAAAAGCAATGAGCAGTTCTTC. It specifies CARVGHLKSNEQFF.

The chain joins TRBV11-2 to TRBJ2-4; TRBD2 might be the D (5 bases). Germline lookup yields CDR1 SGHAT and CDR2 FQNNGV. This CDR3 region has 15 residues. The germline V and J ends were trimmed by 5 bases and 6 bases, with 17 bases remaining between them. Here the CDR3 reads CASSLPKSLANIQYF. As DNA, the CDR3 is TGTGCCAGCAGCCTCCCCAAATCTCTAGCAAACATTCAGTACTTC.

The CDR3 sequence is CASSLGRTGGDQPQHF. CDR3 in DNA: TGTGCCAGCAGCTTGGGTCGGACGGGAGGGGATCAGCCCCAGCATTTT. The J gene is TRBJ1-5, the V gene TRBV5-6; perhaps TRBD1 as D (5 bases). The V and J ends lost 0 bases and 5 bases respectively, with 15 bases between them. Per germline, CDR1 SGHDT and CDR2 YYEEEE. The CDR3 has 16 amino acids.

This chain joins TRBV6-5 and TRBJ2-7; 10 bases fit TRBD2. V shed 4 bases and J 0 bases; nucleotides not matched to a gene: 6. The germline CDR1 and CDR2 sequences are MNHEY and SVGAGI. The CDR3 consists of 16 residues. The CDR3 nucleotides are TGTGCCAGCAGTTCTTCCAGCGGGGGGGCCTCCTACGAGCAGTACTTC. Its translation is CASSSSSGGASYEQYF.

CDR3 in amino acids: CASSLERARGSYSTDTQYF. The CDR3 coding sequence is TGTGCCAGCAGCTTAGAGAGGGCTAGAGGGTCCTATAGCACAGATACGCAGTATTTT. V gene TRBV11-2 combines with J gene TRBJ2-3, with D possibly being TRBD2 (5 bases). Germline V gene lookup returns CDR1 SGHAT and CDR2 FQNNGV. This CDR3 is 19 amino acids long. The V gene lost 0 bases and the J gene lost 0 bases, with 19 bases spanning the gap.

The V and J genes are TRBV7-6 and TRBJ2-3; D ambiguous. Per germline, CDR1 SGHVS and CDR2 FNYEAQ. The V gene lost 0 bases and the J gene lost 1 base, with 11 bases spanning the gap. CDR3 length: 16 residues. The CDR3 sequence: CASSLAMIAGTDTQYF. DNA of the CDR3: TGTGCCAGCAGCTTAGCGATGATAGCCGGCACAGATACGCAGTATTTT.

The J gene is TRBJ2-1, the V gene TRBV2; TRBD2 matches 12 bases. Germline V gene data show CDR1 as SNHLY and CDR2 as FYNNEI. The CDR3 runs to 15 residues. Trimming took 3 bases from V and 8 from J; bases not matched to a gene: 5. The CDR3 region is CASSELAGGGHEQFF. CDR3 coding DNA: TGTGCCAGCAGTGAGCTAGCGGGAGGGGGCCATGAGCAGTTCTTC.

The CDR3 DNA follows: TGTGCCAGCAGCTTAGGGACAGGGTATAATTCACCCCTCCACTTT. It translates to CASSLGTGYNSPLHF. V is TRBV13 and J is TRBJ1-6; TRBD1 matches at 7 bases. This CDR3 is 15 amino acids long. Germline-derived CDR1 and CDR2 are PRHDT and FYEKMQ (reference sequence). V shed 0 bases and J 4 bases; nucleotides not matched to a gene: 0.

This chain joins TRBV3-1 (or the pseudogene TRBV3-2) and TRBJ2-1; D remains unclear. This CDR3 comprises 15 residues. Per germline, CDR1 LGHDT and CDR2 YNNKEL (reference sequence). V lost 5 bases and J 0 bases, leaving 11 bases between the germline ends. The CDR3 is CASSAHEDSYNEQFF. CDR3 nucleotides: TGTGCCAGCAGCGCACACGAAGACTCCTACAATGAGCAGTTCTTC.

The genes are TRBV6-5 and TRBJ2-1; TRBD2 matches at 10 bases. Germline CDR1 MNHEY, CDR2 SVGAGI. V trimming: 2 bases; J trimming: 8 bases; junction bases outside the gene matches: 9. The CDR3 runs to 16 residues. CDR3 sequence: CASSYLLGSGGDEQFF. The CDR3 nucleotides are TGTGCCAGCAGTTACCTCCTGGGAAGCGGGGGGGATGAGCAGTTCTTC.